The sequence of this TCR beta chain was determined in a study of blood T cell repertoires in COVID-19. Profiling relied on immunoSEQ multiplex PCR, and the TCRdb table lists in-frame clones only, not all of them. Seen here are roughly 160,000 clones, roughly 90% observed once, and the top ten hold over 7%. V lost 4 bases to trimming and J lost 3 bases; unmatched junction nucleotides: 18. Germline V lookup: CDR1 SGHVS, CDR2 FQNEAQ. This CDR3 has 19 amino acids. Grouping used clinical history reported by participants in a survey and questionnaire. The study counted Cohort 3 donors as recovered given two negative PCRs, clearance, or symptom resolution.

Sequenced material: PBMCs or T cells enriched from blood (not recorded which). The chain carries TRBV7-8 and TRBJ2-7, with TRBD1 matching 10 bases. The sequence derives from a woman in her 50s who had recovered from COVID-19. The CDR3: CASSSRQGANQPSLYEQYF. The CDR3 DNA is TGTGCCAGCAGCTCCCGACAGGGGGCGAATCAACCCTCCCTCTACGAGCAGTACTTC. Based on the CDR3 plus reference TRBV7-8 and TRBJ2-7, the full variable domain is GAGVSQSPRYKVAKRGQDVALRCDPISGHVSLFWYQQALGQGPEFLTYFQNEAQLDKSGLPSDRFFAERPEGSVSTLKIQRTQQEDSAVYLCASSSRQGANQPSLYEQYFGPGTRLTVT.